This T cell receptor beta chain is drawn from a study of monozygotic twins with inflammatory bowel disease. Using TCRalpha and TCRbeta cDNA, the researchers carried out two nested PCRs that lasted about 15 and 9 cycles. TCRdb reprocessed the 5' RACE reads and keeps a single row for each CDR3 protein, giving no DNA. The sample totals roughly 320,000 distinct CDR3 sequences. Material for sequencing was blood. The clonotype originates from a human donor with ulcerative colitis or Crohn's disease, or a healthy co-twin of an affected twin (not recorded which).

CDR3: CSVDTANYGYTF. The chain couples TRBV29-1 to TRBJ1-2. The CDR3 totals 12 residues. Germline V gene lookup returns CDR1 SQVTM and CDR2 ANQGSEA.